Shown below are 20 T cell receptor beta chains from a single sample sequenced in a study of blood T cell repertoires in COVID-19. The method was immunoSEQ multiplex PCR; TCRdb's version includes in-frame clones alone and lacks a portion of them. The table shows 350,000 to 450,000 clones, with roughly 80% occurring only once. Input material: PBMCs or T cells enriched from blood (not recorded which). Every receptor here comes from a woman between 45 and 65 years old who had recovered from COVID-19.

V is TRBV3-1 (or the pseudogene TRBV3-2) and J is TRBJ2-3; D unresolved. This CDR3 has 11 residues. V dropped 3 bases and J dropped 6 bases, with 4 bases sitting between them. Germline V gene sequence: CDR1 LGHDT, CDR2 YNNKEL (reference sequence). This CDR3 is CASSHMDTQYF. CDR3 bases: TGTGCCAGCAGCCATATGGATACGCAGTATTTT.

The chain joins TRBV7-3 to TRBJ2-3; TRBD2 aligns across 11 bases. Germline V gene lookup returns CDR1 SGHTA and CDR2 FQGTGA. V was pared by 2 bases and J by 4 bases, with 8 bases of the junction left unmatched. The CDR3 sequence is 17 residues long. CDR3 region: CASSLRLAGGMADTQYF. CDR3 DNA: TGTGCCAGCAGCTTACGCCTAGCGGGAGGCATGGCAGATACGCAGTATTTT.

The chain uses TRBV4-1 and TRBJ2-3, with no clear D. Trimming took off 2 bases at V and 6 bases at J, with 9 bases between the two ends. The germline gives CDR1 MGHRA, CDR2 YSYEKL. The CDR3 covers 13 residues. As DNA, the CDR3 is TGCGCCAGCAGCCAACAAGAGCTCGATACGCAGTATTTT. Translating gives CASSQQELDTQYF.

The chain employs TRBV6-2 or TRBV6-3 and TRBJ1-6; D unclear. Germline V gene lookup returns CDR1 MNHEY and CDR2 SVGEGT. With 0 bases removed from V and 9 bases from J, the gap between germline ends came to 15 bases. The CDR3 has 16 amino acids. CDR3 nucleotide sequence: TGTGCCAGCAGTTACTCAACGGAGGTCGTTTCTTCACCCCTCCACTTT. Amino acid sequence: CASSYSTEVVSSPLHF.

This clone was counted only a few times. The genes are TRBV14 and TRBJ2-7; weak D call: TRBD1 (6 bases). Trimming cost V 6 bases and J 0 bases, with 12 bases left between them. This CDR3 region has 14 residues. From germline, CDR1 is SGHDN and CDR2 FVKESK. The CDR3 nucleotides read TGTGCCAGCAGTCCCGGGACACCCTCCTACGAGCAGTACTTC. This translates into CASSPGTPSYEQYF.

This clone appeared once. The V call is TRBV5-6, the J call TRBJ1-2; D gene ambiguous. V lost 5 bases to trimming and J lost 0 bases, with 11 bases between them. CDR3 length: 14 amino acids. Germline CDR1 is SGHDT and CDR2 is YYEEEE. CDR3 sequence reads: CASRSGSSNYGYTF. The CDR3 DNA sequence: TGTGCCAGCAGGTCCGGGTCCTCTAACTATGGCTACACCTTC.

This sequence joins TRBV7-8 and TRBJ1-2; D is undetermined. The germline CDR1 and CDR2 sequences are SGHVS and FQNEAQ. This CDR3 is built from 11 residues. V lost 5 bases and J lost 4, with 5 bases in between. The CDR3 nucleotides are TGTGCCAGCAGCCCTTCCTATGGCTACACCTTC. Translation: CASSPSYGYTF.

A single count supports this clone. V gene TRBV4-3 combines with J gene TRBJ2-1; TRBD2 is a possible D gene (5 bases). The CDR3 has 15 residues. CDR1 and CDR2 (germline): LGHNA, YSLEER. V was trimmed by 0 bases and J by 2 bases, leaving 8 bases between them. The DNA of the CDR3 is TGCGCCAGCAGCCAAGAAGCGGAAACCTACAATGAGCAGTTCTTC. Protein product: CASSQEAETYNEQFF.

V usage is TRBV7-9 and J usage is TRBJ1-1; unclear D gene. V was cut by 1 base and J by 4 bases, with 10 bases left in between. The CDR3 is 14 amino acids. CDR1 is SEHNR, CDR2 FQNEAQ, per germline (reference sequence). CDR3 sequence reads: CASSLDQAGTEAFF. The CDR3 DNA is TGTGCCAGCAGCTTAGATCAGGCGGGCACTGAAGCTTTCTTT.

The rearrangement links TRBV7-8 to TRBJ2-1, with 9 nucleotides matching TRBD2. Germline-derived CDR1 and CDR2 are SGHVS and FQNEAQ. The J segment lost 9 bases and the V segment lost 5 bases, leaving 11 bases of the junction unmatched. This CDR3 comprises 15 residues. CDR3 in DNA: TGTGCCAGCAGCACGATAGCGGGGGAACGCTCTGAGCAGTTCTTC. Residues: CASSTIAGERSEQFF. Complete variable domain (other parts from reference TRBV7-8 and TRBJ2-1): GAGVSQSPRYKVAKRGQDVALRCDPISGHVSLFWYQQALGQGPEFLTYFQNEAQLDKSGLPSDRFFAERPEGSVSTLKIQRTQQEDSAVYLCASSTIAGERSEQFFGPGTRLTVL.

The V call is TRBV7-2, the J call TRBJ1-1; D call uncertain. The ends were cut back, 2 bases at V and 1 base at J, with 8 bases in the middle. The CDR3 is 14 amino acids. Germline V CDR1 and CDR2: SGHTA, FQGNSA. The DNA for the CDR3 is TGTGCCAGCAGCTTACGGGCGGGGAACACTGAAGCTTTCTTT. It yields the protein CASSLRAGNTEAFF.

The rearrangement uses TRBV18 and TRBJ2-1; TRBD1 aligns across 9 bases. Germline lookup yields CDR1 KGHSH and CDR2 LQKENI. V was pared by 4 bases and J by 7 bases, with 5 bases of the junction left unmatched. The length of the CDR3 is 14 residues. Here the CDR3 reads CASSLGQGWNEQFF. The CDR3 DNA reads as TGTGCCAGCTCACTGGGACAGGGATGGAATGAGCAGTTCTTC.

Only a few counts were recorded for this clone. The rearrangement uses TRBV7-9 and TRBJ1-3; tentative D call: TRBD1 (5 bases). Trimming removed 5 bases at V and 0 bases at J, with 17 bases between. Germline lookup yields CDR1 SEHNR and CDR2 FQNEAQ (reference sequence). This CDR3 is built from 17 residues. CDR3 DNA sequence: TGTGCCAGCAGCGCAATCGACAGCGCTAGCTCTGGAAACACCATATATTTT. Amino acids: CASSAIDSASSGNTIYF.

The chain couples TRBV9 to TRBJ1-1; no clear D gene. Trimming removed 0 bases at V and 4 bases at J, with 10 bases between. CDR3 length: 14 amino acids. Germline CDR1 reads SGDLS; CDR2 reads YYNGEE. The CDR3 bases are TGTGCCAGCAGCGTAGGGCCCGCGGGCACTGAAGCTTTCTTT. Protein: CASSVGPAGTEAFF.

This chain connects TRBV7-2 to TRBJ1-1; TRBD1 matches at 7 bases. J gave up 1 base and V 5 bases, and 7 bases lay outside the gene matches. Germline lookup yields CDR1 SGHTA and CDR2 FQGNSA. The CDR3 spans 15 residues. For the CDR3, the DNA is TGTGCCAGCAGCCCGTGGGACAGTTCGAACACTGAAGCTTTCTTT. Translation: CASSPWDSSNTEAFF.

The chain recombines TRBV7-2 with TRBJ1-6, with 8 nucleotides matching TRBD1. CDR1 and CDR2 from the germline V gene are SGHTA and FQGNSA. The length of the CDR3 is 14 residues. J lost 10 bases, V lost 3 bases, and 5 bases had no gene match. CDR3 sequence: CASSFGQGGSPLHF. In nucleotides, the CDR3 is TGTGCCAGCAGCTTCGGACAGGGTGGCTCACCCCTCCACTTT.

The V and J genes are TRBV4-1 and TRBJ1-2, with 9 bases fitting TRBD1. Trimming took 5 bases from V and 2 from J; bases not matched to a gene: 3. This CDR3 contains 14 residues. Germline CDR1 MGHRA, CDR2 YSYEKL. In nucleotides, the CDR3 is TGCGCCAGCAGCTGGGACAGGGTAAACTATGGCTACACCTTC. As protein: CASSWDRVNYGYTF.

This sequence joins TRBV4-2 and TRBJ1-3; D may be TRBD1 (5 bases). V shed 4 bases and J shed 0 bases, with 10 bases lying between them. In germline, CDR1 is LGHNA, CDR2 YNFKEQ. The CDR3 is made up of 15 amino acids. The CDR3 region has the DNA TGTGCCAGCAGCCGAGACAGAACCTCTGGAAACACCATATATTTT. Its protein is CASSRDRTSGNTIYF.

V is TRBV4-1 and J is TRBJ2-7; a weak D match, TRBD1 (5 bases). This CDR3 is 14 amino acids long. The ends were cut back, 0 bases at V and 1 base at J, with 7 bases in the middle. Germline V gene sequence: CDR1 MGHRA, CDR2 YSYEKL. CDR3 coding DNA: TGCGCCAGCAGCCAAGAGGGGCTATCCTACGAGCAGTACTTC. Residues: CASSQEGLSYEQYF.

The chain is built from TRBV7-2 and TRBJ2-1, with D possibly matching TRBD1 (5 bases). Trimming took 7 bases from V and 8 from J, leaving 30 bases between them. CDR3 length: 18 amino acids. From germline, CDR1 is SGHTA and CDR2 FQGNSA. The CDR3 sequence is CASTLLGTAGSLRYEQFF. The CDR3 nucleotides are TGTGCCAGCACCCTTTTGGGCACAGCAGGGTCTCTACGGTATGAGCAGTTCTTC.